Listed below are T cell receptor beta chains from one sample, sequenced in a study of OX40 agonist ivuxolimab in advanced cancers. Produced via immunoSEQ multiplex PCR; TCRdb's table is partial and in-frame only. The sample holds around 25,000 clones; around 80% are singletons and the top ten take about 1.5%. Sequences were derived from CD4+ or CD8+ T cells sorted from blood, sampled in a trial of the OX40 agonist ivuxolimab. The receptors were sampled from an adult with an advanced solid tumor such as melanoma, head and neck, liver or kidney cancer. CDR3s include the opening cysteine and the closing phenylalanine or tryptophan. The D gene is left open where the match is weak. The size field is filled for only some rows; it gives once, few, many or a size class.

D: TRBD1; J: TRBJ2-5; V: TRBV27; size: NA; CDR3: CASSRTGEFKTQYF; DNA: TGTGCCAGCAGCCGGACAGGGGAGTTTAAGACCCAGTACTTC
D: NA; J: TRBJ2-3; V: TRBV7-3; size: NA; CDR3: CASSLGGSAGTDTQYF; DNA: TGTGCCAGCAGCTTAGGTGGGAGTGCTGGCACAGATACGCAGTATTTT
D: TRBD1; J: TRBJ2-2; V: TRBV9; size: NA; CDR3: CASRVGQSTGELFF; DNA: TGTGCCAGCAGGGTGGGACAGTCCACCGGGGAGCTGTTTTTT
D: NA; J: TRBJ1-5; V: TRBV4-3; size: few; CDR3: CASSRYSNQPQHF; DNA: TGCGCCAGCAGCCGGTATAGCAATCAGCCCCAGCATTTT
D: NA; J: TRBJ2-5; V: TRBV11-3; size: NA; CDR3: CASSRGSQETQYF; DNA: TGTGCCAGCAGCCGAGGGTCTCAAGAGACCCAGTACTTC
D: NA; J: TRBJ2-3; V: TRBV19; size: NA; CDR3: CASRSPPTDTQYF; DNA: TGTGCCAGTAGATCCCCCCCCACAGATACGCAGTATTTT
D: NA; J: TRBJ1-5; V: TRBV5-4; size: NA; CDR3: CASSFGGSEVNQPQHF; DNA: TGTGCCAGCAGCTTTGGGGGTTCTGAAGTCAATCAGCCCCAGCATTTT
D: NA; J: TRBJ2-5; V: TRBV7-9; size: NA; CDR3: CASSFMTAQETQYF; DNA: TGTGCCAGCAGCTTTATGACAGCACAAGAGACCCAGTACTTC
D: NA; J: TRBJ2-7; V: TRBV9; size: NA; CDR3: CASSVGAYAYEQYF; DNA: TGTGCCAGCAGCGTGGGGGCGTATGCCTACGAGCAGTACTTC
D: TRBD2; J: TRBJ2-7; V: TRBV6-5; size: NA; CDR3: CASKERGVGEQYF; DNA: TGTGCCAGCAAAGAGCGGGGGGTTGGAGAGCAGTACTTC
D: NA; J: TRBJ2-7; V: TRBV5-1; size: few; CDR3: CASSLVRTSDRYEQYF; DNA: TGCGCCAGCAGCTTGGTGCGGACCTCGGACCGCTACGAGCAGTACTTC
D: NA; J: TRBJ1-6; V: TRBV28; size: NA; CDR3: CASAKAGRPDSPLHF; DNA: TGTGCCAGCGCCAAAGCTGGCCGGCCGGATTCACCCCTCCACTTT
D: TRBD1; J: TRBJ1-5; V: TRBV5-5; size: NA; CDR3: CASSLQGGSQPQHF; DNA: TGTGCCAGCAGCCTCCAGGGGGGGAGTCAGCCCCAGCATTTT
D: NA; J: TRBJ2-7; V: TRBV29-1; size: NA; CDR3: CSATHRATRGGSYEQYF; DNA: TGCAGCGCTACCCACCGCGCAACCCGAGGGGGCTCCTACGAGCAGTACTTC
D: NA; J: TRBJ2-7; V: TRBV18; size: NA; CDR3: CASSLSGTAYEQYF; DNA: TGTGCCAGCTCACTTAGTGGTACGGCCTACGAGCAGTACTTC
D: NA; J: TRBJ1-6; V: TRBV14; size: NA; CDR3: CASSQVGSSPLHF; DNA: TGTGCCAGCAGCCAAGTCGGCAGTTCACCCCTCCACTTT
D: NA; J: TRBJ1-6; V: TRBV9; size: NA; CDR3: CASSLGQEKAPLHF; DNA: TGTGCCAGCAGCCTGGGACAAGAAAAGGCACCCCTCCACTTT
D: NA; J: TRBJ1-2; V: TRBV19; size: NA; CDR3: CASSPRQVRYGYTF; DNA: TGTGCCAGTAGTCCACGACAGGTGCGATATGGCTACACCTTC
D: NA; J: TRBJ2-1; V: TRBV29-1; size: few; CDR3: CSVQNNEQFF; DNA: TGCAGCGTCCAAAATAATGAGCAGTTCTTC
D: NA; J: TRBJ2-3; V: TRBV28; size: medium-sized; CDR3: CASTDSHNTQYF; DNA: TGTGCCAGCACGGACAGCCACAATACGCAGTATTTT
D: NA; J: TRBJ1-4; V: TRBV7-8; size: NA; CDR3: CASSSFDEKLFF; DNA: TGTGCCAGCAGCTCCTTTGATGAAAAACTGTTTTTT
D: TRBD2; J: TRBJ2-1; V: TRBV4-1; size: NA; CDR3: CASSQGTPGLDPYNEQFF; DNA: TGCGCCAGCAGCCAAGGAACCCCGGGACTAGACCCCTACAATGAGCAGTTCTTC
D: TRBD1; J: TRBJ2-5; V: TRBV10-3; size: NA; CDR3: CAISGITGGKETQYF; DNA: TGTGCCATCAGTGGTATCACAGGGGGTAAGGAGACCCAGTACTTC
D: TRBD2; J: TRBJ2-1; V: TRBV7-8; size: NA; CDR3: CASSSSGLAGYNEQFF; DNA: TGTGCCAGCAGCTCATCGGGACTAGCGGGATACAATGAGCAGTTCTTC
D: NA; J: TRBJ2-2; V: TRBV18; size: NA; CDR3: CASSPLQYRQTGELFF; DNA: TGTGCCAGCTCACCACTACAGTACCGTCAGACCGGGGAGCTGTTTTTT
D: TRBD2; J: TRBJ2-3; V: TRBV19; size: NA; CDR3: CASSKASGSAADTQYF; DNA: TGTGCCAGTAGTAAAGCTAGCGGGAGTGCGGCAGATACGCAGTATTTT
D: NA; J: TRBJ2-1; V: TRBV9; size: NA; CDR3: CASSVVHSSYNEQFF; DNA: TGTGCCAGCAGCGTTGTTCATAGCTCCTACAATGAGCAGTTCTTC
D: NA; J: TRBJ1-1; V: TRBV7-6; size: NA; CDR3: CASSLGLDTEAFF; DNA: TGTGCCAGCAGCTTGGGGCTTGACACTGAAGCTTTCTTT
D: NA; J: TRBJ2-7; V: TRBV10-3; size: NA; CDR3: CAISDQGSSYEQYF; DNA: TGTGCCATCAGTGACCAGGGGTCCTCCTACGAGCAGTACTTC
D: NA; J: TRBJ1-2; V: TRBV5-1; size: NA; CDR3: CASSLLGTANYGYTF; DNA: TGCGCCAGCAGCTTGTTGGGGACGGCTAACTATGGCTACACCTTC
D: NA; J: TRBJ1-5; V: TRBV6-6; size: NA; CDR3: CASSTGQGREQPQHF; DNA: TGTGCCAGCAGTACAGGGCAAGGGAGGGAGCAGCCCCAGCATTTT
D: TRBD2; J: TRBJ2-5; V: TRBV5-8; size: few; CDR3: CASSLRLAGVGQETQYF; DNA: TGTGCCAGCAGCTTGAGACTAGCGGGAGTGGGCCAAGAGACCCAGTACTTC
D: NA; J: TRBJ2-1; V: TRBV7-2; size: NA; CDR3: CASSFGGGSGNEQFF; DNA: TGTGCCAGCAGCTTCGGGGGCGGGAGTGGTAATGAGCAGTTCTTC
D: NA; J: TRBJ1-5; V: TRBV29-1; size: once; CDR3: CSVGEVQPQHF; DNA: TGCAGCGTTGGAGAGGTCCAGCCCCAGCATTTT
D: NA; J: TRBJ2-1; V: TRBV7-2; size: NA; CDR3: CASSEQGNEQFF; DNA: TGTGCCAGCAGCGAACAAGGGAATGAGCAGTTCTTC
D: NA; J: TRBJ2-1; V: TRBV7-2; size: NA; CDR3: CASSLIGGAGNEQFF; DNA: TGTGCCAGCAGCTTAATCGGGGGCGCGGGCAATGAGCAGTTCTTC
D: TRBD2; J: TRBJ2-1; V: TRBV5-4; size: NA; CDR3: CASSPLAGNHNEQFF; DNA: TGTGCCAGCAGCCCTCTAGCGGGAAACCACAATGAGCAGTTCTTC